These 30 T cell receptor beta chains share one sample of origin, sequenced in a study of T cells in Graves' hyperthyroidism and ophthalmopathy. Using RNA transcripts as the source, TCR beta CDR3 regions were amplified. HTBI primers were used for first-round RT-PCR of the TCR CDR3. TCRdb ran MiXCR on the multiplex PCR reads and lists one entry per CDR3 protein. The sample lists a few hundred thousand distinct CDR3 sequences, about 16% occurring once. Sample: blood. The receptors were gathered from a young woman with Graves' ophthalmopathy.

This clonotype was observed at least ten times. V and J are TRBV28 and TRBJ1-6; D may be TRBD1 (5 bases). The germline V and J ends were trimmed by 3 bases and 10 bases, with 13 bases remaining between them. In germline, CDR1 is MDHEN, CDR2 SYDVKM. This CDR3 is built from 14 residues. In DNA form, the CDR3 reads TGTGCCAGCAGTTTGAGGGGTTTCGGGTCACCCCTCCACTTT. This gives the protein CASSLRGFGSPLHF. Drawing the rest from reference TRBV28 and TRBJ1-6, the complete variable domain is DVKVTQSSRYLVKRTGEKVFLECVQDMDHENMFWYRQDPGLGLRLIYFSYDVKMKEKGDIPEGYSVSREKKERFSLILESASTNQTSMYLCASSLRGFGSPLHFGNGTRLTVT.

The V and J genes are TRBV4-3 and TRBJ1-2; D is unresolved. This CDR3 region has 11 residues. CDR1 LGHNA and CDR2 YSLEER come from the germline V gene. V was pared by 3 bases and J by 8 bases, with 7 bases between. CDR3 nucleotides: TGCGCCAGCAGCCAGGGAAGCGGCTACACCTTC. Translated, it gives CASSQGSGYTF.

V and J are TRBV5-1 and TRBJ2-5, with no clear D. The CDR3 extends over 14 amino acids. Looked up from germline, CDR1 is SGHRS and CDR2 is YFSETQ. The ends were cut back, 2 bases at V and 4 bases at J, with 12 bases in the middle. CDR3 sequence: CASSFYDSIETQYF. The CDR3 DNA sequence: TGCGCCAGCAGCTTCTACGATAGTATAGAGACCCAGTACTTC.

This chain joins TRBV12-3 or TRBV12-4 and TRBJ2-7; D gene ambiguous. The CDR3 consists of 11 residues. V was pared by 8 bases and J by 6 bases, with 11 bases between. CDR3 in amino acids: CASSHTGEQYF. CDR3 nucleotides: TGTGCCAGCTCACATACCGGCGAGCAGTACTTC.

As regards this clonotype: One junction end disagrees with the germline gene, perhaps due to a read error. CDR3 region: CASSQEGQGLDTQYF. The DNA of the CDR3 is TGCGCCAGCAGCCAAGAGGGACAGGGGTTAGATACGCAGTATTTT. The chain combines TRBV7-2 with TRBJ2-3; 10 nucleotides agree with TRBD1. CDR1 and CDR2 from the germline V gene are SGHTA and FQGNSA. The CDR3 loop spans 15 amino acids.

This clonotype was observed many times. The V gene is TRBV30, the J gene TRBJ1-2, with 9 bases lining up with TRBD1. Germline trimming cut 0 bases from V and 6 bases from J; bases unmatched to any gene: 2. The germline V gene has CDR1 GTSNPN and CDR2 SVGIG (reference sequence). This CDR3 region has 13 residues. The CDR3 region has the DNA TGTGCCTGGAGTGTACAGGGGGCTAATGGCTACACCTTC. Its protein is CAWSVQGANGYTF.

This clonotype was observed a handful of times. The chain couples TRBV7-2 to TRBJ2-1; no reliable D call. Trimming left V 5 bases short and J 0 bases short, with 11 bases between. Per germline, CDR1 SGHTA and CDR2 FQGNSA. CDR3 size: 15 residues. Here the CDR3 reads CASSVLARSYNEQFF. The CDR3 region has the DNA TGTGCCAGCAGCGTATTAGCCCGCTCCTACAATGAGCAGTTCTTC. The complete variable domain, with remaining parts taken from reference TRBV7-2 and TRBJ2-1, reads GAGVSQSPSNKVTEKGKDVELRCDPISGHTALYWYRQSLGQGLEFLIYFQGNSAPDKSGLPSDRFSAERTGGSVSTLTIQRTQQEDSAVYLCASSVLARSYNEQFFGPGTRLTVL.

This clonotype was seen a handful of times. This chain uses TRBV6-2 or TRBV6-3 with TRBJ2-1; 7 nucleotides line up with TRBD1. The germline gives CDR1 MNHEY, CDR2 SVGEGT. Trimming took 7 bases from V and 5 from J; bases not matched to a gene: 5. The CDR3 has 13 residues. CDR3 loop: CASKGASHNEQFF. Here the CDR3 DNA reads TGTGCCAGCAAGGGGGCCTCTCACAATGAGCAGTTCTTC.

The chain has TRBV29-1 and TRBJ2-2; D is possibly TRBD1 or TRBD2 (5 bases each). Germline CDR1 reads SQVTM; CDR2 reads ANQGSEA. This CDR3 has 16 residues. With 4 bases removed from V and 6 bases from J, the gap between germline ends came to 21 bases. CDR3 residues: CSVALTTKLGAGELFF. The CDR3 bases are TGCAGCGTTGCACTGACTACCAAATTGGGGGCCGGGGAGCTGTTTTTT.

This clonotype was counted ten times or more. The chain combines TRBV4-1 with TRBJ2-7; TRBD1 might be the D (6 bases). Trimming left V 4 bases short and J 6 bases short, with 16 bases between. CDR3 length: 14 residues. Germline V CDR1 and CDR2: MGHRA, YSYEKL. The CDR3: CASSPRTDPIEQYF. The CDR3 coding sequence is TGCGCCAGCAGCCCTCGGACAGATCCGATCGAGCAGTACTTC.

This clonotype was seen repeatedly, ten times or more. The V call is TRBV27, the J call TRBJ2-1; D unresolved. CDR3 length: 13 amino acids. V was cut by 4 bases and J by 0 bases, with 4 bases left in between. Germline V gene lookup returns CDR1 MNHEY and CDR2 SMNVEV (reference sequence). CDR3 region: CASSSPSYNEQFF. The DNA of the CDR3 is TGTGCCAGCAGTTCCCCCTCCTACAATGAGCAGTTCTTC.

This clonotype was seen ten or more times. The chain combines TRBV7-2 with TRBJ1-1, with D unresolved. V shed 4 bases and J shed 2 bases, with 14 bases lying between them. Germline-derived CDR1 and CDR2 are SGHTA and FQGNSA. This CDR3 is built from 15 residues. The CDR3 nucleotides are TGTGCCAGCAGCTCCCCGACACTCAAAAACACTGAAGCTTTCTTT. Its protein is CASSSPTLKNTEAFF.

This clonotype was picked up many times. The chain recombines TRBV27 with TRBJ2-1; D unresolved. In germline, CDR1 is MNHEY, CDR2 SMNVEV (reference sequence). V gave up 3 bases and J gave up 8 bases, with 14 bases separating them. The CDR3 runs 14 residues. CDR3 nucleotides: TGTGCCAGCAGTTTTGAGGCAGCATGGGATGAGCAGTTCTTC. Its translation is CASSFEAAWDEQFF.

The V call is TRBV5-1, the J call TRBJ2-1; D possibly corresponds to TRBD2 (5 bases). Trimming removed 2 bases from V and 6 bases from J, with 9 bases in between. The CDR3 loop spans 13 amino acids. Germline-derived CDR1 and CDR2 are SGHRS and YFSETQ. The CDR3 sequence: CASSFERINEQFF. CDR3 DNA: TGCGCCAGCAGCTTTGAGCGGATCAATGAGCAGTTCTTC.

This clonotype was counted only a few times. This sequence joins TRBV19 and TRBJ1-5; D is possibly TRBD1 (6 bases). V was trimmed by 4 bases and J by 7 bases, leaving 14 bases between them. This CDR3 has 14 residues. The germline gives CDR1 LNHDA, CDR2 SQIVND (reference sequence). The CDR3 reads CASSTTGLEQPQHF. The CDR3 DNA reads TGTGCCAGTAGTACAACAGGGTTAGAGCAGCCCCAGCATTTT.

This clonotype was observed at least ten times. The chain recombines TRBV11-2 with TRBJ2-1; no firm D call. The V gene's germline CDR1 is SGHAT and CDR2 FQNNGV. This CDR3 region has 13 residues. The V end lost 5 bases, the J end lost 7 bases, and 12 bases lay between the germline ends. The CDR3 is CASSRRVSNEQFF. The CDR3 DNA is TGTGCCAGCAGCCGCCGGGTTTCGAATGAGCAGTTCTTC.

The chain is built from TRBV6-1 and TRBJ2-1; no firm D call. Germline CDR1 MNHNS, CDR2 SASEGT. The CDR3 is made up of 12 amino acids. V was pared by 4 bases and J by 7 bases, with 8 bases between. CDR3 sequence reads: CASSVLGNEQFF. The DNA for the CDR3 is TGTGCCAGCAGTGTACTGGGGAATGAGCAGTTCTTC.

This clonotype showed up many times. The rearrangement links TRBV6-2 or TRBV6-3 to TRBJ2-7, with 7 bases fitting TRBD2. This CDR3 is built from 14 residues. Germline assignment: CDR1 MNHEY and CDR2 SVGEGT. The J segment lost 7 bases and the V segment lost 2 bases, leaving 8 bases of the junction unmatched. CDR3 residues: CASSYLGGRGEQYF. The CDR3 bases are TGTGCCAGCAGTTACCTCGGGGGGAGAGGGGAGCAGTACTTC.

Turning to this clonotype: This may come from a read error, since a much larger clone is one base off. The V gene is TRBV7-3, the J gene TRBJ2-1; 11 bases are a match to TRBD2. The tail of the sequence fits TRBJ2-7 better, so the J call may be wrong. CDR1 SGHTA and CDR2 FQGTGA come from the germline V gene. CDR3 length equals 19 residues. The CDR3 reads CASSLMRGGLADSYNEQYF. The CDR3 coding sequence is TGTGCCAGCAGCTTAATGCGGGGGGGACTAGCGGATTCCTACAATGAGCAGTACTTC.

In its sample, this clonotype was seen a few times. The V call is TRBV5-6, the J call TRBJ2-2; the match to TRBD2 covers 14 bases. The J segment lost 7 bases and the V segment lost 4 bases, leaving 6 bases of the junction unmatched. Germline lookup yields CDR1 SGHDT and CDR2 YYEEEE. The CDR3 has 16 residues. CDR3 sequence: CASSEGLAGVFGELFF. As DNA, the CDR3 is TGTGCCAGCAGCGAGGGACTAGCGGGAGTCTTCGGGGAGCTGTTTTTT.

This clonotype showed up just a few times. The V call is TRBV6-5, the J call TRBJ2-3, with 12 nucleotides matching TRBD1. Trimming took 3 bases from V and 5 from J; bases not matched to a gene: 6. Germline values: CDR1 MNHEY, CDR2 SVGAGI. The CDR3 is 16 amino acids. The CDR3 nucleotides read TGTGCCAGCAGTTATCCCGGGACAGGGGGCGGAGATACGCAGTATTTT. This gives the protein CASSYPGTGGGDTQYF.

This clonotype was counted only a few times. CDR3 sequence: CASSLARTSGRADTQYF. The CDR3 bases are TGCGCCAGCAGCTTGGCCCGGACTAGCGGGAGGGCAGATACGCAGTATTTT. The chain links TRBV5-1 to TRBJ2-3; 15 bases fit TRBD2. CDR3 size: 17 residues. Germline assignment: CDR1 SGHRS and CDR2 YFSETQ. V shed 0 bases and J 4 bases; nucleotides not matched to a gene: 3.

This clonotype was picked up many times. In DNA, the CDR3 is TGTGCCACCAGCTTGAGCGGGAGTTCCATCCAGATGGGCACAGATACGCAGTATTTT. Translating gives CATSLSGSSIQMGTDTQYF. The chain recombines TRBV15 with TRBJ2-3, with 8 bases matching TRBD2. Germline values: CDR1 LNHNV, CDR2 YYDKDF (reference sequence). This CDR3 comprises 19 residues. V shed 5 bases, J shed 1 base, and the junction held 17 bases outside the gene matches. Filled out from reference TRBV15 and TRBJ2-3, the complete variable domain reads DAMVIQNPRYQVTQFGKPVTLSCSQTLNHNVMYWYQQKSSQAPKLLFHYYDKDFNNEADTPDNFQSRRPNTSFCFLDIRSPGLGDTAMYLCATSLSGSSIQMGTDTQYFGPGTRLTVL.

This clonotype was seen a handful of times. The chain recombines TRBV9 with TRBJ2-5; 7 nucleotides agree with TRBD1. The CDR3 loop spans 17 amino acids. The J segment lost 2 bases and the V segment lost 3 bases, leaving 13 bases of the junction unmatched. Germline V CDR1 and CDR2: SGDLS, YYNGEE. The CDR3 sequence: CASSARTGQRRQETQYF. The CDR3 DNA reads as TGTGCCAGCAGCGCTCGAACGGGACAGCGAAGACAAGAGACCCAGTACTTC.

This clonotype was observed a handful of times. This sequence joins TRBV27 and TRBJ1-1; the D gene is possibly TRBD1 (5 bases). There are 14 residues in the CDR3. The germline V and J ends were trimmed by 3 bases and 5 bases, with 13 bases remaining between them. The V gene's germline CDR1 is MNHEY and CDR2 SMNVEV (reference sequence). CDR3 protein: CASSFRAGGTEAFF. CDR3 sequence (DNA): TGTGCCAGCAGTTTTAGAGCCGGGGGGACTGAAGCTTTCTTT.

Details on this clonotype: Germline and junction disagree at one end, which may indicate a read error. The chain couples TRBV7-9 to TRBJ2-7; D uncertain. CDR1 and CDR2 from the germline V gene are SEHNR and FQNEAQ (reference sequence). The CDR3 loop spans 15 amino acids. The CDR3 DNA is TGTGCCGGCAGCAACCCGGCGCTTGCATCCTACGAGCAGTACTTC. Translation gives CAGSNPALASYEQYF.

This clonotype came up many times. The chain combines TRBV11-2 with TRBJ2-2; D remains ambiguous. V was clipped by 1 base and J by 7 bases, with 4 bases between them. The germline V gene has CDR1 SGHAT and CDR2 FQNNGV. This CDR3 is built from 12 residues. CDR3 coding DNA: TGTGCCAGCAGCTTAGGTCTCGGGGAGCTGTTTTTT. Protein: CASSLGLGELFF. Full variable domain (remainder filled in from reference TRBV11-2 and TRBJ2-2): EAGVAQSPRYKIIEKRQSVAFWCNPISGHATLYWYQQILGQGPKLLIQFQNNGVVDDSQLPKDRFSAERLKGVDSTLKIQPAKLEDSAVYLCASSLGLGELFFGEGSRLTVL.

This clonotype has a count of ten or more. J is TRBJ2-2 and V is TRBV7-9; TRBD2 might be the D (6 bases). This CDR3 is 20 amino acids long. Germline CDR1 is SEHNR and CDR2 is FQNEAQ (reference sequence). Trimming cost V 5 bases and J 2 bases, with 27 bases left between them. DNA for the CDR3: TGTGCCAGCAGCCGAACGGGGGTTGGTCTCCAGTCTCAAAACACCGGGGAGCTGTTTTTT. Amino acids: CASSRTGVGLQSQNTGELFF.

In this sample, this clonotype turned up a few times. V usage is TRBV18 and J usage is TRBJ2-2, with 9 positions matching TRBD1. From germline, CDR1 is KGHSH and CDR2 LQKENI. This CDR3 has 15 residues. V trimming: 3 bases; J trimming: 4 bases; junction bases outside the gene matches: 3. This chain's CDR3 is CASSPDRGLTGELFF. The CDR3 bases are TGTGCCAGCTCACCGGACAGGGGACTCACCGGGGAGCTGTTTTTT.

This clonotype has a handful of counts. This sequence joins TRBV9 and TRBJ2-1; no clear D. Germline values: CDR1 SGDLS, CDR2 YYNGEE. The CDR3 length is 14 residues. V shed 0 bases and J shed 3 bases, with 7 bases lying between them. Written as DNA, the CDR3 is TGTGCCAGCAGCGTAGTCGCCAGCTACAATGAGCAGTTCTTC. Its protein is CASSVVASYNEQFF.